The 6 T cell receptor beta chains given below trace back to one sample, sequenced in a study of cytomegalovirus exposure and HLA in healthy donors. PCR involved 60 Vbeta and 13 Jbeta primers. Data came from immunoSEQ multiplex PCR; TCRdb stores just in-frame clones and leaves some out. The sample includes tens of thousands of clones, over 70% of them seen just once. The sequencing input was PBMCs. The receptor source for this set is a woman in her 50s in good health and CMV-seropositive.

The chain carries TRBV29-1 and TRBJ2-7; D uncertain. CDR1 is SQVTM, CDR2 ANQGSEA, per germline. This CDR3 comprises 11 residues. Trimming removed 4 bases from V and 2 bases from J, with 6 bases in between. The CDR3 is CSVVSAYEQYV. The CDR3 DNA follows: TGCAGCGTTGTAAGCGCCTACGAGCAGTACGTC.

A few counts support this clone. This CDR3 reads CASSQPRETGYNTEAFF. The CDR3 nucleotides are TGCGCCAGCAGCCAGCCAAGGGAGACGGGCTACAACACTGAAGCTTTCTTT. V usage is TRBV4-1 and J usage is TRBJ1-1; D is uncertain. The germline V and J ends were trimmed by 3 bases and 2 bases, with 19 bases remaining between them. The CDR3 consists of 17 residues. The germline V gene encodes CDR1 MGHRA and CDR2 YSYEKL.

The chain combines TRBV5-1 with TRBJ2-3, with TRBD1 matching over 9 bases. This CDR3 spans 16 amino acids. The junction had 7 bases not matched to a gene; V was cut back by 0 bases and J by 5 bases. The V gene's germline CDR1 is SGHRS and CDR2 YFSETQ. The CDR3 reads CASSLGQGGNLDTQYF. CDR3 DNA sequence: TGCGCCAGCAGCTTGGGACAGGGGGGCAACTTAGATACGCAGTATTTT. Full variable domain (remainder filled in from reference TRBV5-1 and TRBJ2-3): KAGVTQTPRYLIKTRGQQVTLSCSPISGHRSVSWYQQTPGQGLQFLFEYFSETQRNKGNFPGRFSGRQFSNSRSEMNVSTLELGDSALYLCASSLGQGGNLDTQYFGPGTRLTVL.

This chain uses TRBV5-1 with TRBJ2-1; maybe TRBD2 (6 bases). The CDR3 has 17 residues. Germline CDR1 reads SGHRS; CDR2 reads YFSETQ. V shed 5 bases and J shed 6 bases, with 24 bases lying between them. This CDR3 is CASSTIGGNPLGNEQFF. The CDR3 nucleotides are TGCGCCAGCAGTACTATTGGCGGGAACCCCCTTGGCAATGAGCAGTTCTTC.

This chain connects TRBV6-5 to TRBJ1-1, with 8 bases lining up with TRBD1. V shed 5 bases and J 7 bases; nucleotides not matched to a gene: 6. Germline CDR1 is MNHEY and CDR2 is SVGAGI. CDR3 size: 13 residues. CDR3 residues: CASSGTGELEAFF. CDR3 in DNA: TGTGCCAGCAGTGGGACAGGCGAGCTTGAAGCTTTCTTT.

This clone appeared a few times. The CDR3 loop is CASSTGTSGGGTDTQYF. CDR3 coding DNA: TGCGCCAGCAGCACAGGGACTAGCGGGGGGGGCACAGATACGCAGTATTTT. The V gene is TRBV5-1, the J gene TRBJ2-3; 16 nucleotides align to TRBD2. This CDR3 region has 17 residues. Germline CDR1 reads SGHRS; CDR2 reads YFSETQ. Germline trimming cut 4 bases from V and 1 base from J; bases unmatched to any gene: 3. Full variable domain (remainder filled in from reference TRBV5-1 and TRBJ2-3): KAGVTQTPRYLIKTRGQQVTLSCSPISGHRSVSWYQQTPGQGLQFLFEYFSETQRNKGNFPGRFSGRQFSNSRSEMNVSTLELGDSALYLCASSTGTSGGGTDTQYFGPGTRLTVL.